Listed below are T cell receptor beta chains from one sample, sequenced in a study of spatial heterogeneity in lung cancer. TCRdb re-analysed the 5' RACE reads in MiXCR, keeping a single row per CDR3 protein. The data hold under 75,000 distinct CDR3 sequences, with 13% observed a single time. The source material was PBMCs, sampled at surgery. Source of these receptors: a male donor with early-stage non-small cell lung cancer. The CDR3 runs from the conserved cysteine through the conserved F or W.

TRBJ1-2 TRBV5-1 CASSLDREFYGYTF
TRBJ1-2 TRBV5-1 CASSLGTDWGYTF
TRBJ2-1 TRBV12-3/TRBV12-4 CASNRGRNEQFF
TRBJ2-7 TRBV6-5 CASSYSGTGVAYEQYF
TRBJ1-5 TRBV18 CASSKEQADQPQHF
TRBJ2-5 TRBV6-5 CASSSRLAGVQETQYF
TRBJ1-1 TRBV24-1 CATSEGQNTEAFF
TRBJ2-2 TRBV29-1 CSVARTLNTGELFF
TRBJ2-1 TRBV6-4 CASSTGQGESNEQFF
TRBJ2-1 TRBV20-1 CSATPSNGFFGSYNEQFF
TRBJ2-3 TRBV10-3 CAISALRGSGTDTQYF
TRBJ1-1 TRBV7-9 CASSSTGLNTEAFF
TRBJ2-1 TRBV9 CASSVAGPSFYNEQFF
TRBJ1-1 TRBV9 CASSVDGRNTEAFF
TRBJ2-7 TRBV6-6 CASRPGQAYEQYF
TRBJ2-5 TRBV10-2 CASSERERAQETQYF
TRBJ1-4 TRBV15 CATSGFLEKLFF
TRBJ1-1 TRBV12-3/TRBV12-4 CASSLSRAANTEAFF
TRBJ2-7 TRBV12-3/TRBV12-4 CASRPHTGGSSYEQYF
TRBJ1-5 TRBV12-3/TRBV12-4 CASSSQNQPQHF